A single sample gave rise to the 10 T cell receptor beta chains below, sequenced in a study of T cell responses to AZD1222 COVID-19 vaccine. Assay: immunoSEQ multiplex PCR; the TCRdb copy retains only in-frame clones and omits some. Of approximately 21,000 clones in the sample, 84% were seen once. The material sequenced was peripheral blood, taken 28 days after the second AZD1222 dose. These receptors originate from an adult who received the AZD1222 COVID-19 vaccine.

V gene TRBV5-1 combines with J gene TRBJ2-1; D is possibly TRBD2 (7 bases). This CDR3 region has 18 residues. The ends were cut back, 0 bases at V and 2 bases at J, with 18 bases in the middle. CDR1 SGHRS and CDR2 YFSETQ come from the germline V gene. CDR3 coding DNA: TGCGCCAGCAGCTTGGCCCCGTCGGGGGAGGGGGCCTACAATGAGCAGTTCTTC. Translating gives CASSLAPSGEGAYNEQFF.

This clone was seen more than once but under ten times. This chain uses TRBV7-2 with TRBJ1-5; TRBD1 might be the D (5 bases). V lost 6 bases and J 4 bases, leaving 16 bases between the germline ends. The CDR3 is 15 amino acids. Germline CDR1 is SGHTA and CDR2 is FQGNSA. CDR3 residues: CASSIEAWGNQPQHF. Written as DNA, the CDR3 is TGTGCCAGCAGTATCGAGGCCTGGGGGAATCAGCCCCAGCATTTT.

V and J are TRBV5-5 and TRBJ2-7, with D perhaps assigned TRBD1 or TRBD2 (5 bases each). This CDR3 is built from 15 residues. The germline gives CDR1 SGHKS, CDR2 YYEKEE (reference sequence). With 4 bases removed from V and 2 bases from J, the gap between germline ends came to 16 bases. CDR3: CASSRGGGAPYEQYF. The CDR3 DNA reads TGTGCCAGCAGCCGTGGGGGTGGTGCTCCCTACGAGCAGTACTTC.

The rearrangement uses TRBV6-5 and TRBJ2-7; TRBD2 aligns across 11 bases. V lost 4 bases to trimming and J lost 3 bases; unmatched junction nucleotides: 2. The CDR3 extends over 14 amino acids. The V gene's germline CDR1 is MNHEY and CDR2 SVGAGI. The CDR3 spells CASSSGTSGYEQYF. CDR3 in DNA: TGTGCCAGCAGTTCCGGGACTAGCGGCTACGAGCAGTACTTC.

This clone was detected once. The chain has TRBV2 and TRBJ1-2, with TRBD1 as a possible D gene (6 bases). The CDR3 has 13 residues. CDR1 and CDR2 from the germline V gene are SNHLY and FYNNEI. Trimming shortened V by 6 bases and J by 5 bases, and 13 bases separated the two germline ends. The CDR3 sequence is CASRGEGGYGYTF. In nucleotides, the CDR3 is TGTGCCAGCAGAGGCGAGGGGGGTTATGGCTACACCTTC. The whole variable domain, filled in from reference TRBV2 and TRBJ1-2, reads EPEVTQTPSHQVTQMGQEVILRCVPISNHLYFYWYRQILGQKVEFLVSFYNNEISEKSEIFDDQFSVERPDGSNFTLKIRSTKLEDSAMYFCASRGEGGYGYTFGSGTRLTVV.

The CDR3, as DNA: TGTGCCAGCAGTGAAGGGTTAATAGCGGGAGGCTACGAGCAGTACTTC. It translates to CASSEGLIAGGYEQYF. This rearrangement joins TRBV25-1 to TRBJ2-7; 10 bases fit TRBD2. CDR1 and CDR2 from the germline V gene are MGHDK and SYGVNS. This CDR3 has 16 amino acids. The ends lost 2 bases at V and 3 bases at J; junction bases unmatched: 7.

V gene TRBV27 combines with J gene TRBJ2-7, with 8 bases aligning to TRBD1. The V gene's germline CDR1 is MNHEY and CDR2 SMNVEV (reference sequence). CDR3 length: 13 residues. J gave up 13 bases and V 0 bases, and 8 bases lay outside the gene matches. The CDR3 region is CASSLSKGRGQYF. The CDR3 DNA is TGTGCCAGCAGTTTATCCAAGGGCAGGGGGCAATACTTC.

This chain links TRBV29-1 with TRBJ2-2, with D possibly TRBD2 on 6 matching bases. The CDR3 extends over 13 amino acids. CDR1 and CDR2 (germline): SQVTM, ANQGSEA. Trimming pared 2 bases from V and 4 bases from J, leaving 8 bases between. The CDR3 sequence: CSVEWDSTGELFF. CDR3 nucleotide sequence: TGCAGCGTTGAATGGGACTCCACCGGGGAGCTGTTTTTT.

The chain couples TRBV19 to TRBJ2-1, with no clear D. CDR1 and CDR2 (germline): LNHDA, SQIVND (reference sequence). Trimming removed 5 bases at V and 7 bases at J, with 21 bases between. The CDR3 consists of 16 residues. The CDR3 DNA reads as TGTGCCAGTAGTCCTGAGCCCTCCGGTGTGCCGAATGAGCAGTTCTTC. Protein sequence: CASSPEPSGVPNEQFF.

The rearrangement links TRBV18 to TRBJ2-7, with D possibly TRBD2 on 5 matching bases. This CDR3 has 13 residues. Germline CDR1 reads KGHSH; CDR2 reads LQKENI. V gave up 3 bases and J gave up 3 bases, with 9 bases separating them. The CDR3 reads CASSPSGIYEQYF. Here the CDR3 DNA reads TGTGCCAGCTCACCGAGCGGAATCTACGAGCAGTACTTC.